Sequencing of this T cell receptor (beta chain) was carried out in a study of OX40 agonist ivuxolimab in advanced cancers. The CDR3 length is 13 residues. Germline lookup yields CDR1 LNHNV and CDR2 YYDKDF (reference sequence). Trimming took off 0 bases at V and 4 bases at J, with 5 bases between the two ends. Assay: immunoSEQ multiplex PCR; the TCRdb copy retains only in-frame clones and omits some. The sample comprises 55,000 to 65,000 clones, over 80% of which are singletons, and 20% to 30% rests with the top ten. This sequence joins TRBV15 and TRBJ2-3, with no clear D. This receptor was identified in an adult with an advanced solid tumor such as melanoma, head and neck, liver or kidney cancer. The sequences come from CD4+ or CD8+ T cells sorted from blood, collected in a trial of the OX40 agonist ivuxolimab. CDR3 nucleotides: TGTGCCACCAGCAGAGATCGGGCAGATACGCAGTATTTT. The encoded protein is CATSRDRADTQYF.